These 25 T cell receptor beta chains came from one sample sequenced in a study of cytomegalovirus exposure and HLA in healthy donors. Researchers ran the PCR with 60 Vbeta and 13 Jbeta primers. The table came from immunoSEQ multiplex PCR; TCRdb's copy has only in-frame clones and leaves some out. Here the sample spans around 150,000 clones, roughly 8.8% being singletons. Sequencing was done on a sample of PBMCs. All receptors come from a woman in her forties in good health and CMV-seropositive.

Only a few counts were recorded for this clone. The chain is built from TRBV27 and TRBJ2-3; the match to TRBD2 covers 12 bases. This CDR3 is 15 amino acids long. Germline CDR1 reads MNHEY; CDR2 reads SMNVEV (reference sequence). V lost 5 bases and J lost 4; bases outside the gene matches: 4. CDR3 region: CASSIRLAGADTQYF. The CDR3 nucleotides are TGTGCCAGCAGTATCCGACTAGCGGGAGCAGATACGCAGTATTTT.

In its sample, this clone was seen a few times. The chain carries TRBV7-2 and TRBJ2-1; 7 bases are a match to TRBD1. The CDR3 runs to 15 residues. V was pared by 5 bases and J by 1 base, with 5 bases of the junction left unmatched. Germline CDR1 SGHTA, CDR2 FQGNSA. This chain's CDR3 is CASSVGGVSYNEQFF. The CDR3 DNA is TGTGCCAGCAGCGTAGGGGGCGTTTCCTACAATGAGCAGTTCTTC.

This sequence joins TRBV7-2 and TRBJ1-2; 7 nucleotides line up with TRBD1. Unmatched junction bases numbered 9, after V lost 4 bases and J lost 7 bases. CDR3 length equals 14 residues. CDR1 and CDR2 (germline): SGHTA, FQGNSA. CDR3 sequence reads: CASSSYSGGGGYTF. Here the CDR3 DNA reads TGTGCCAGCAGCTCCTATTCAGGGGGAGGTGGCTACACCTTC.

In this sample, this clone turned up a few times. The V call is TRBV10-3, the J call TRBJ1-1, with 8 bases identical to TRBD1. Germline V gene lookup returns CDR1 ENHRY and CDR2 SYGVKD. This CDR3 comprises 12 residues. V was clipped by 8 bases and J by 3 bases; unmatched bases: 2. The CDR3 nucleotides are TGTGCCATCGCGACAGGGGACACTGAAGCTTTCTTT. Translated, it gives CAIATGDTEAFF.

This rearrangement joins TRBV7-2 to TRBJ1-2; 8 nucleotides match TRBD1. The V gene's germline CDR1 is SGHTA and CDR2 FQGNSA. The CDR3 length is 17 residues. The V gene end was trimmed by 3 bases and the J gene end by 7 bases; junction bases not matched to a gene: 16. The DNA for the CDR3 is TGTGCCAGCAGCTTGTACAGGGGGACGCGGGGGAGCGGTGGCTACACCTTC. Encoded protein: CASSLYRGTRGSGGYTF.

This clone has a handful of counts. The chain recombines TRBV5-1 with TRBJ1-1, with a weak D call TRBD1 (5 bases). The CDR3 has 17 amino acids. The V gene's germline CDR1 is SGHRS and CDR2 YFSETQ. Trimming cost V 4 bases and J 1 base, with 20 bases left between them. For the CDR3, the DNA is TGCGCCAGCAGCACTGCGGCAGGGCTAGGGGCGAACACTGAAGCTTTCTTT. This gives the protein CASSTAAGLGANTEAFF.

This rearrangement joins TRBV6-5 to TRBJ2-2; no definite D call. The V and J ends lost 8 bases and 3 bases respectively, with 10 bases between them. CDR3 length equals 13 residues. CDR1 and CDR2 (germline): MNHEY, SVGAGI. The CDR3 nucleotides are TGTGCCAGCTACCAGGATTACACCGGGGAGCTGTTTTTT. As protein: CASYQDYTGELFF.

This clone was found a few times. The rearrangement links TRBV6-5 to TRBJ2-3; D possibly corresponds to TRBD2 (7 bases). This CDR3 is 16 amino acids long. Germline CDR1 and CDR2: MNHEY and SVGAGI. V was clipped by 4 bases and J by 3 bases, with 17 bases between them. The CDR3 loop reads CASSSRRGGWTDTQYF. The CDR3 DNA reads as TGTGCCAGCAGTTCCCGTAGGGGGGGCTGGACAGATACGCAGTATTTT.

V usage is TRBV19 and J usage is TRBJ2-5; unclear D gene. CDR3 length: 13 residues. Trimming took 5 bases from V and 0 from J, leaving 7 bases between them. CDR1 and CDR2 (germline): LNHDA, SQIVND (reference sequence). The CDR3 protein is CASSYMYQETQYF. The CDR3 region has the DNA TGTGCCAGTAGTTACATGTACCAAGAGACCCAGTACTTC.

CDR3 sequence: CASSYGTGRDSPLHF. The CDR3 bases are TGTGCCAGCAGTTACGGGACAGGGAGGGATTCACCCCTCCACTTT. The chain employs TRBV6-5 and TRBJ1-6; 9 bases map to TRBD1. Germline CDR1 MNHEY, CDR2 SVGAGI. The CDR3 loop spans 15 amino acids. V gave up 2 bases and J gave up 8 bases; unmatched junction bases: 4.

CDR3 in DNA: TGTGCCAGCAGCGCAGACGGCCGACAGCAGTGGGGTGGCTACACCTTC. Translation: CASSADGRQQWGGYTF. The gene calls are TRBV9 and TRBJ1-2; D might be TRBD1 (5 bases). This CDR3 is 16 amino acids long. CDR1 is SGDLS and CDR2 is YYNGEE in the germline V gene. V was shortened by 3 bases and J by 7 bases, with 22 bases between the two germline ends. Complete variable domain (other parts from reference TRBV9 and TRBJ1-2): DSGVTQTPKHLITATGQRVTLRCSPRSGDLSVYWYQQSLDQGLQFLIQYYNGEERAKGNILERFSAQQFPDLHSELNLSSLELGDSALYFCASSADGRQQWGGYTFGSGTRLTVV.

CDR3 bases: TGTGCCAGTAACGACCAGGGGTCGGGGAACACTGAAGCTTTCTTT. It translates to CASNDQGSGNTEAFF. The genes are TRBV19 and TRBJ1-1, with D possibly being TRBD1 (6 bases). Trimming removed 7 bases at V and 1 base at J, with 16 bases between. The CDR3 contains 15 residues. Looked up from germline, CDR1 is LNHDA and CDR2 is SQIVND (reference sequence).

This clone was seen a few times. CDR3 in amino acids: CASSKTGGSVGGYTF. The CDR3 nucleotides read TGTGCCAGCAGTAAGACAGGGGGCTCGGTCGGAGGGTACACCTTC. This sequence joins TRBV6-5 and TRBJ1-2, with 10 bases matching TRBD1. CDR1 MNHEY and CDR2 SVGAGI come from the germline V gene. With V trimmed by 5 bases and J by 11 bases, 14 bases remained unmatched. This CDR3 spans 15 amino acids.

This clone was recorded a few times. The V gene is TRBV9, the J gene TRBJ2-7; D gene ambiguous. Germline V gene data show CDR1 as SGDLS and CDR2 as YYNGEE. This CDR3 is 14 amino acids long. Between the trimmed V and J ends, which lost 4 bases and 1 base, there was a span of 12 bases. The CDR3 nucleotides are TGTGCCAGCAGCATCGACACGGATTCCTACGAGCAGTACTTC. Its protein is CASSIDTDSYEQYF.

The chain carries TRBV10-3 and TRBJ1-1; D might be TRBD1 (5 bases). Germline CDR1 ENHRY, CDR2 SYGVKD. CDR3 length equals 15 residues. Trimming stripped 0 bases from V and 7 bases from J, with 15 bases between. The CDR3 sequence is CAISESVQAFGEAFF. CDR3 DNA: TGTGCCATCAGTGAGTCAGTACAGGCATTCGGTGAAGCTTTCTTT.

Concerning this clone: A junction boundary mismatches the germline segment, possibly from a read error. This chain links TRBV4-1 with TRBJ1-4, with D tentatively TRBD1 (6 bases). From germline, CDR1 is MGHRA and CDR2 YSYEKL. This CDR3 spans 13 amino acids. The CDR3 nucleotides read TGCGCCAGCAGCCAAGATCATGAGGGGGTAAGGGGGTTT. It specifies CASSQDHEGVRGF.

The gene calls are TRBV5-1 and TRBJ2-7, with 7 positions matching TRBD1. The V and J ends lost 3 bases and 3 bases, in that order; junction bases with no gene match: 9. The CDR3 sequence is 15 residues long. Germline V gene data show CDR1 as SGHRS and CDR2 as YFSETQ. In DNA form, the CDR3 reads TGCGCCAGCAGCTCCGGATCGGGACAGCGCTACGAGCAGTACTTC. Protein product: CASSSGSGQRYEQYF.

V and J are TRBV13 and TRBJ2-7; 7 nucleotides match TRBD1. The germline V gene has CDR1 PRHDT and CDR2 FYEKMQ (reference sequence). The CDR3 has 14 residues. The trim removed 5 bases at V and 3 bases at J, leaving 7 bases unmatched. CDR3 sequence reads: CASSGRDSNYEQYF. CDR3 bases: TGTGCCAGCAGCGGCCGGGACAGTAACTACGAGCAGTACTTC.

J is TRBJ2-7 and V is TRBV5-1, with a possible D match to TRBD2 (5 bases). Germline CDR1 is SGHRS and CDR2 is YFSETQ. V was pared by 0 bases and J by 5 bases, with 18 bases between. The CDR3 length is 16 residues. The CDR3 protein is CASSLGSGVVGDEQYF. CDR3 nucleotide sequence: TGCGCCAGCAGCTTGGGGTCCGGGGTAGTCGGCGACGAGCAGTACTTC.

This clone has more than one count but fewer than ten. The chain joins TRBV4-3 to TRBJ2-3; 11 bases are a match to TRBD2. The germline V gene has CDR1 LGHNA and CDR2 YSLEER. With V trimmed by 2 bases and J by 6 bases, 4 bases remained unmatched. This CDR3 comprises 15 residues. CDR3 region: CASSQTSGGGDTQYF. In nucleotides, the CDR3 is TGCGCCAGCAGCCAAACTAGCGGGGGCGGGGATACGCAGTATTTT.

This clone was found a few times. The genes are TRBV7-6 and TRBJ2-7; 7 nucleotides line up with TRBD1. This CDR3 comprises 17 residues. The V gene end was trimmed by 5 bases and the J gene end by 0 bases; junction bases not matched to a gene: 13. Germline assignment: CDR1 SGHVS and CDR2 FNYEAQ. The CDR3 sequence is CASSRPGTDSSSYEQYF. DNA of the CDR3: TGTGCCAGCAGCCGTCCCGGGACAGATTCGAGCTCCTACGAGCAGTACTTC.

Only a few counts were recorded for this clone. The DNA of the CDR3 is TGTGCCAGCAGTTCATCGGACAGCCAGAATTCACCCCTCCACTTT. Its protein is CASSSSDSQNSPLHF. The V gene is TRBV6-5, the J gene TRBJ1-6; D might be TRBD1 (6 bases). This CDR3 region has 15 residues. Trimming removed 4 bases from V and 7 bases from J, with 14 bases in between. Germline V gene lookup returns CDR1 MNHEY and CDR2 SVGAGI.

This clone came up a few times. J is TRBJ2-7 and V is TRBV28, with 7 bases that match TRBD1. Per germline, CDR1 MDHEN and CDR2 SYDVKM. The CDR3 has 17 residues. Trimming took 5 bases from V and 3 from J; bases not matched to a gene: 16. As DNA, the CDR3 is TGTGCCAGCAGTGGGCAGCCTGGCAGGGGGTACCGCTACGAGCAGTACTTC. This sequence encodes CASSGQPGRGYRYEQYF.

This clone was counted only a few times. The CDR3 loop is CASSSGQKNQPQHF. Here the CDR3 DNA reads TGTGCCAGCAGCTCCGGACAGAAAAATCAGCCCCAGCATTTT. The chain carries TRBV7-2 and TRBJ1-5; a weak D match, TRBD1 (6 bases). The V end was cut by 4 bases, the J end by 4 bases, with 11 bases between. The germline gives CDR1 SGHTA, CDR2 FQGNSA. The CDR3 sequence is 14 residues long.

The V and J genes are TRBV7-9 and TRBJ1-1; tentatively, D is TRBD1 (6 bases). This CDR3 has 13 amino acids. V was trimmed by 5 bases and J by 5 bases, leaving 12 bases between them. From germline, CDR1 is SEHNR and CDR2 FQNEAQ (reference sequence). The CDR3 DNA reads TGTGCCAGCAGCCCCACAGGGAGAACTGAAGCTTTCTTT. Its translation is CASSPTGRTEAFF.